This T cell receptor beta chain was identified during a study of blood T cell repertoires in COVID-19. As for the study in general: Spain, Italy and the United States supplied samples that represented acute and convalescent COVID-19.

Profiling relied on immunoSEQ multiplex PCR, and the TCRdb table lists in-frame clones only, not all of them. The repertoire has about 46,000 clones, approximately 80% of them found once; the top ten carry approximately 8.2%. The CDR3 runs 17 residues. Germline V lookup: CDR1 MNHNS, CDR2 SASEGT. V lost 4 bases, J lost 2 bases, and 5 bases stayed unmatched. The receptor was isolated from a man aged 55-75 years with acute or convalescent COVID-19. Sequenced: peripheral blood. The V and J genes are TRBV6-1 and TRBJ2-3, with 14 bases fitting TRBD2. In nucleotides, the CDR3 is TGTGCCAGCAGTGGGGGGACTAGCGGGGGTACCACAGATACGCAGTATTTT. Its protein is CASSGGTSGGTTDTQYF.